This T cell receptor beta chain was sequenced during a study of blood T cell repertoires in COVID-19. On the study more broadly: Samples came from the United States, Italy and Spain, spanning acute and convalescent COVID-19. PBMCs, B-cell-depleted T cells, or T cells were the source of the cDNA or gDNA that made up the material.

Original methodology: From reference gene primer amplification, estimates of nucleated cell counts were derived. The table came from immunoSEQ multiplex PCR; TCRdb's copy has only in-frame clones and leaves some out. V and J calls and clone size are those listed in that table; D and trimming were worked out from the DNA. The profile shows approximately 170,000 clones, approximately 85% of them singletons. Trimming took 5 bases from V and 4 from J; bases not matched to a gene: 9. The CDR3 totals 17 residues. Germline loops: CDR1 LNHDA, CDR2 SQIVND (reference sequence). This sequence joins TRBV19 and TRBJ2-2, with 11 nucleotides matching TRBD2. The sample comprised peripheral blood. This clonotype was obtained from a man aged 55-75 years who had recovered from COVID-19. CDR3 region: CASSDVAGGLGTGELFF. The DNA of the CDR3 is TGTGCCAGTAGTGACGTAGCGGGGGGGCTTGGCACCGGGGAGCTGTTTTTT.